This T cell receptor (beta chain) derives from a study of identical twins. TCRdb ran MiXCR on the 5' RACE reads and lists one entry per CDR3 protein. The sample lists roughly 230,000 distinct CDR3 sequences; 6.5% to 9.5% were seen once. Study-level findings and limits: Out-of-frame TCR alpha sharing observed in monozygotic twins exceeded model estimates.

Trimming shortened V by 2 bases and J by 5 bases, and 10 bases separated the two germline ends. Germline lookup yields CDR1 SEHNR and CDR2 FQNEAQ (reference sequence). This CDR3 region has 15 residues. Worth noting for this clonotype: What it binds is not known.

The sample also formed part of further work on yellow fever vaccine responses in identical twins.

V and J are TRBV7-9 and TRBJ1-6, with D unclear. The TCR originated in a young woman in good health. The sample taken for sequencing was CD8+ T cells sorted from blood. The CDR3 is CASSLRVGNNSPLHF. The CDR3 nucleotides are TGTGCCAGCAGCTTACGGGTTGGGAATAATTCACCCCTCCACTTT.